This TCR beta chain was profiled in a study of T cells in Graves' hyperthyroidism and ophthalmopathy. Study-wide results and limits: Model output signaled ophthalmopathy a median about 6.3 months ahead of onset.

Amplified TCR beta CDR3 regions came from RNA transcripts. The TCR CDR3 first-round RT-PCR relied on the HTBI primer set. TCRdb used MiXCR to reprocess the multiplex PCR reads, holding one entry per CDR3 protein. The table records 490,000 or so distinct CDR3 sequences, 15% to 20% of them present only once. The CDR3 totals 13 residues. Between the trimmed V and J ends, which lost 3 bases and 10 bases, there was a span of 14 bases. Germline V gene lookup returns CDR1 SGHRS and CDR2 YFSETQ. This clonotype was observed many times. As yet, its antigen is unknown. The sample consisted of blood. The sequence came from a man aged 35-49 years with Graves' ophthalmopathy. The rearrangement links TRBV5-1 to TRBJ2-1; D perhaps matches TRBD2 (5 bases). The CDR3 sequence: CASSSLPRAEQFF. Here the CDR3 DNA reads TGCGCCAGCAGCTCGCTCCCGAGGGCCGAGCAGTTCTTC.